This TCR beta chain derives from a study of cytomegalovirus exposure and HLA in healthy donors. 60 Vbeta and 13 Jbeta primers were used in PCR. Libraries were prepared by immunoSEQ multiplex PCR; TCRdb keeps only in-frame clonotypes and omits some of them. The sample has 75,000 to 80,000 clones; around 78% are singletons. The germline V gene has CDR1 SEHNR and CDR2 FQNEAQ (reference sequence). The CDR3 runs to 14 residues. With 1 base removed from V and 4 bases from J, the gap between germline ends came to 8 bases. A remark on this clone: The antigen is undetermined.

Whole-study results and caveats: TCR beta V segments were, for the most part, productive about 90% or about 30% of the time in an earlier analysis. In a later analysis, roughly 17,000 TCR beta sequences were associated with HLA alleles at 0.05 false discovery rate. TCR beta sequences reportedly predicted most subjects' HLA-A and HLA-B alleles accurately. The authors later linked a missense DCLRE1C variant to TCR beta V- and J-gene trimming.

Sequenced sample: PBMCs. The V call is TRBV7-9, the J call TRBJ2-1, with D tentatively TRBD2 (6 bases). The TCR originated in a man aged 35-49 years in good health and CMV-seronegative. CDR3 bases: TGTGCCAGCAGCTTAGGCGGAGGGTACAATGAGCAGTTCTTC. Amino acids: CASSLGGGYNEQFF.